The clone carrying this TCR beta chain was recorded many times. Antigen specificity is unknown. TCRdb redid the calling of the 5' RACE reads with MiXCR, one entry per CDR3 protein. The sample consists of 20,000 to 25,000 distinct CDR3 sequences, more than 2% of them appearing once. The record originates from a study of beta chain bispecific antibodies for T cell cancers. Germline V gives CDR1 MRHNA, CDR2 SNTAGT. The V segment lost 5 bases and the J segment 5 bases; nucleotides outside the gene matches: 9. The CDR3 extends over 15 amino acids. Blood mononuclear cells were expanded for three to four days using either OKT3 anti-CD3 antibody or CD3/CD28 beads. Around 50,000 normal T cells were cocultured with around 50,000 target cells and bispecific antibody. Regarding the study as a whole: In these mixed samples, most targeted TRBV reads derived from the leukemia cell line. After anti-TRBV12 rather than anti-CD19 exposure, TRBV12-3 made up roughly 99% less of total TRBV signal.

This chain uses TRBV6-4 with TRBJ2-5, with TRBD1 matching 9 bases. Material: healthy donor T cells cultured with leukemia cells, obtained from a culture containing a bispecific antibody targeting TCR Vbeta12. The sequence was collected from a human donor in good health. Some clones in this sample may be carry-over from other donors' samples. The CDR3 DNA reads as TGTGCCAGCAGTCCATACGGGACAGGGAAGGAGACCCAGTACTTC. Amino acid sequence: CASSPYGTGKETQYF.